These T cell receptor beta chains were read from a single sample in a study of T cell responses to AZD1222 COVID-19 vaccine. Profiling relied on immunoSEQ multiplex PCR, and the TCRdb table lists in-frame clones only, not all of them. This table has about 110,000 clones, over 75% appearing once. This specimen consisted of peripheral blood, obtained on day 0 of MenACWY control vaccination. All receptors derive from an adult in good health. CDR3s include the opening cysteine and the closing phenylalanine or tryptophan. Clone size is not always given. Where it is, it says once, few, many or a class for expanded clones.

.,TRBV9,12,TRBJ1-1,CASGGLNTEAFF
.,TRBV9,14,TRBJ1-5,CASSNDRGFQPQHF
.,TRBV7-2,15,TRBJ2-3,CASSPWGQGTDTQYF
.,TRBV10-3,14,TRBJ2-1,CAISEATSGLEKLF
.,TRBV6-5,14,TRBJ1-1,CASRGGALNTEAFF
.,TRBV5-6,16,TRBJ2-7,CASSLLGAGAPYEQYF
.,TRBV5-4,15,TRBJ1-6,CASSQGHQTNSPLHF
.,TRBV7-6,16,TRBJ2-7,CASSLGPGVGAYEQYF
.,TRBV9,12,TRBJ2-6,CASSGGANVLTF
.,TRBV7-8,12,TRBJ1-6,CASSFPDSPLHF
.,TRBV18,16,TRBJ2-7,CASRTSGGISRYEQYF
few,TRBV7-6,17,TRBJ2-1,CASSLTPLAGSDNEQFF
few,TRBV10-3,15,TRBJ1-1,CAISSQGAMGTEAFF
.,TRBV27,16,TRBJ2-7,CASRKGPSGGAYEQYF
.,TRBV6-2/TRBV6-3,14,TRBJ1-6,CASSYEASNSPLHF
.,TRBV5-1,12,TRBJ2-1,CASRTEDNEQFF
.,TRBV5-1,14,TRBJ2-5,CASSLGHLGETQYF
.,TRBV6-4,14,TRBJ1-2,CASSAGVGSDGYTF
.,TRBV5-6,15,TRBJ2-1,CASSVSGGLYNEQFF
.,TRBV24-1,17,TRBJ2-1,CATSETGTGETYNEQFF
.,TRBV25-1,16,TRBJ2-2,CASSEFTGWDTGELFF
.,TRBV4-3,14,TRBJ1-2,CASSQVGRTYGYTF
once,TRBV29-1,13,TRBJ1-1,CSVAPGQATEAFF
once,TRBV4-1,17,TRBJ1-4,CASSQDLGQGSNEKLFF
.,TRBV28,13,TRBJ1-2,CASSLKGIYGYTF
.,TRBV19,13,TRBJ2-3,CASSIGQEDTQYF
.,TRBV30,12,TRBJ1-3,CAWTQSGNTIYF
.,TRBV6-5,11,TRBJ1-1,CASRTNTEAFF
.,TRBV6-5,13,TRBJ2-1,CASSYGANNEQFF
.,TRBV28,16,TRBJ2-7,CASSPQTSGSSYEQYF
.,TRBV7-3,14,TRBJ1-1,CASSLSVGNTEAFF
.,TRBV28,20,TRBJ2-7,CASSSWAGASGGVPSYEQYF
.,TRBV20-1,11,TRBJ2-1,CSAAGMGRQFF
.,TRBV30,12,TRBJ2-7,CAWTPGGLEQYF
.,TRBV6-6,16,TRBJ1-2,CASSRRRPGQAYGYTF
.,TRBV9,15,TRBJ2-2,CASSRGLVGNGELFF
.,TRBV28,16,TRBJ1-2,CASSTGQGGYNYGYTF